The clone carrying this TCR beta chain has only one observation. The CDR3 has 15 residues. Per the germline V gene, CDR1 is SGHVS and CDR2 is FQNEAQ. After removal of 6 bases from V and 0 bases from J, the junction contained 8 bases not matched to a gene. The data are from a study of blood T cell repertoires in COVID-19. A Seattle source enrolled patients during active infection and followed them longitudinally. The repertoire was sequenced with immunoSEQ multiplex PCR; TCRdb's copy has only in-frame clones and lacks some. Of fewer than 300,000 clones in the sample, approximately 89% were seen once. The specimen was peripheral blood. The chain joins TRBV7-8 to TRBJ2-7, with 7 nucleotides matching TRBD1. This receptor was taken from a woman in her twenties or thirties with COVID-19, enrolled during active disease. The CDR3 loop reads CASSDPDRSSYEQYF. The CDR3 nucleotides read TGTGCCAGCAGTGATCCGGACAGGAGCTCCTACGAGCAGTACTTC.